These T cell receptor beta chains were read from a single sample in a study of T cell responses to AZD1222 COVID-19 vaccine. Assay: immunoSEQ multiplex PCR; the TCRdb copy retains only in-frame clones and omits some. The sample carries 130,000 to 150,000 clones, about 90% recorded once. The sample in question was peripheral blood, obtained on day 0 of AZD1222 vaccination. Source of these receptors: an adult in good health. Both conserved end residues are part of each CDR3. The D gene is left open where the match is weak. Expanded clones are given a class, and other clones once, few, many or no size at all.

J gene	V gene	D gene	clone size	CDR3 DNA	CDR3 protein
TRBJ1-1	TRBV4-1	-	-	TGCGCCAGCAGCCAAGCACTCCACCCTGAAGCTTTCTTT	CASSQALHPEAFF
TRBJ1-1	TRBV6-2/TRBV6-3	TRBD1	once	TGTGCCAGCAGTTACTTTGGGACAGCGAACACTGAAGCTTTCTTT	CASSYFGTANTEAFF
TRBJ2-3	TRBV7-9	-	-	TGTGCCAGCAGCAAAAGCACAGATACGCAGTATTTT	CASSKSTDTQYF
TRBJ2-7	TRBV28	TRBD1	once	TGTGCCAGCAGTTCCGTCCCAGGACAGGTAAATCCCTACGAGCAGTACTTC	CASSSVPGQVNPYEQYF
TRBJ1-1	TRBV6-2/TRBV6-3	-	-	TGTGCCAGCAGTTTCGGGGGGATGAACACTGAAGCTTTCTTT	CASSFGGMNTEAFF
TRBJ1-2	TRBV29-1	-	-	TGCAGCGTTGATAAGGGTTGGAGGGGCTACACCTTC	CSVDKGWRGYTF
TRBJ1-5	TRBV15	-	-	TGTGCCACCAGCAGAGACCGCTTGGACAATCAGCCCCAGCATTTT	CATSRDRLDNQPQHF
TRBJ2-1	TRBV27	TRBD1	few	TGTGCCAGCAGGTCAGGGGGCAAGTCCTACAATGAGCAGTTCTTC	CASRSGGKSYNEQFF
TRBJ2-7	TRBV4-1	-	-	TGCGCCAGCAGCCTCGGGACACTTACCTACGAGCAGTACTTC	CASSLGTLTYEQYF
TRBJ2-1	TRBV6-4	TRBD2	few	TGTGCCAGCAGTGACTCCGCTAGCGGGCACAATGAGCAGTTCTTC	CASSDSASGHNEQFF
TRBJ2-7	TRBV4-2	-	-	TGTGCCAGCAGCCAAGGTGGGAGCTCCTACGAGCAGTACTTC	CASSQGGSSYEQYF
TRBJ1-6	TRBV6-5	TRBD1	once	TGTGCCAGCAGCCCGGGACAGGGTAATTCACCCCTCCACTTT	CASSPGQGNSPLHF
TRBJ1-2	TRBV5-1	TRBD1	once	TGCGCCAGCAGCCGAACACCCGGGACAGGGGGCGGTAATGGCTACACCTTC	CASSRTPGTGGGNGYTF
TRBJ2-1	TRBV7-9	TRBD1	-	TGTGCCAGCAGCGGTCCGCCACAGGGGCCCAATGAGCAGTTCTTC	CASSGPPQGPNEQFF
TRBJ1-5	TRBV7-8	TRBD1	-	TGTGCCAGCAGCGAAGGGACAGGGATTTACAATCAGCCCCAGCATTTT	CASSEGTGIYNQPQHF
TRBJ2-2	TRBV19	TRBD2	-	TGTGCCAGTAGTATCTCCGGACTAGCGGCTCAGGAGCTGTTTTTT	CASSISGLAAQELFF
TRBJ2-7	TRBV7-2	-	-	TGTGCCAGCAGCGCCGCCTACGAGCAGTACTTC	CASSAAYEQYF
TRBJ1-1	TRBV29-1	TRBD1	-	TGCAGCTTAAGGGGACAGGACTTGAACACTGAAGCTTTCTTT	CSLRGQDLNTEAFF
TRBJ1-1	TRBV4-1	-	once	TGCGCCAGCAGTTACCGGGGGGGTTCGGGTGGCACTGAAGCTTTCTTT	CASSYRGGSGGTEAFF
TRBJ1-1	TRBV11-3	-	-	TGTGCCAGCAGCCGGATGAGTGAAGCTTTCTTT	CASSRMSEAFF
TRBJ1-6	TRBV27	TRBD1	-	TGTGCCAGCAGTCCCAGGGGGCGGAATAATTCACCCCTCCACTTT	CASSPRGRNNSPLHF
TRBJ1-2	TRBV15	-	-	TGTGCCACCAGCAGAGATCCCGACGGTAACTATGGCTACACCTTC	CATSRDPDGNYGYTF
TRBJ2-7	TRBV28	TRBD2	-	TGTGCCAGCAGATCGGGAGGGGGAGGAAGCTCCTACGAGCAGTACTTC	CASRSGGGGSSYEQYF
TRBJ2-1	TRBV7-9	TRBD2	-	TGTGCCAGCAGCTTAGTCTCGACTAGCGGGTGGAACAATGAGCAGTTCTTC	CASSLVSTSGWNNEQFF
TRBJ2-7	TRBV5-8	TRBD1	-	TGTGCCAGCAGCTTCGACAGGGGGCGAAACGAGCAGTACTTC	CASSFDRGRNEQYF
TRBJ1-5	TRBV7-3	-	-	TGTGCCAGCAGCTTAGGTGGAGGGATGTTCAACCAGCCCCAGCATTTT	CASSLGGGMFNQPQHF
TRBJ2-7	TRBV28	-	once	TGTGCCAGCAGAGACCTCTACGAGCAGTACTTC	CASRDLYEQYF
TRBJ1-1	TRBV30	-	-	TGTGCCTGGAGTGTACCGGGGGGTCAGGGGAAAACTGAAGCTTTCTTT	CAWSVPGGQGKTEAFF
TRBJ2-5	TRBV4-1	-	-	TGCGCCAGCAGCCAAGACTGGGGGGACCAATGGTCCCAGTACTTC	CASSQDWGDQWSQYF
TRBJ1-4	TRBV28	-	once	TGTGCCAGCAGTTTACCCACTACGGGACAAAGAAATGAAAAACTGTTTTTT	CASSLPTTGQRNEKLFF
TRBJ2-5	TRBV7-9	TRBD2	-	TGTGCCAGCAGGGGGCTTTTGTCACCGACTAGCGGAATAGAGACCCAGTACTTC	CASRGLLSPTSGIETQYF
TRBJ1-3	TRBV7-9	TRBD1	-	TGTGCCAGCAACGACCCCAGGGGGCCCTCTGGAAACACCATATATTTT	CASNDPRGPSGNTIYF
TRBJ2-1	TRBV19	TRBD2	-	TGTGCCAGTAGTATTGACCGGGAGGGCTACAATGAGCAGTTCTTC	CASSIDREGYNEQFF
TRBJ2-5	TRBV9	-	-	TGTGCCAGCAGTGACGGGGTACGAGGAGAGACCCAGTACTTC	CASSDGVRGETQYF
TRBJ2-7	TRBV4-1	-	-	TGCGCCAGCAGCCTAGCCGGATATAACTTCTACGAGCAGTACTTC	CASSLAGYNFYEQYF
TRBJ2-1	TRBV3-1/TRBV3-2	TRBD2	-	TGTGCCAGCAGAGAGCGGGGCAGCTCCTACAATGAGCAGTTCTTC	CASRERGSSYNEQFF
TRBJ1-3	TRBV7-9	-	-	TGTGCCAGCTCTGAGAGTAGACCTGGAAACACCATATATTTT	CASSESRPGNTIYF
TRBJ1-1	TRBV5-1	TRBD1	few	TGCGCCAGCAGCGCGGGACAGGTTTTCCAGAACACTGAAGCTTTCTTT	CASSAGQVFQNTEAFF
TRBJ1-3	TRBV11-2	-	-	TGTGCCAGCAGCCCTCGGGGGTGGGGCTCTGGAAACACCATATATTTT	CASSPRGWGSGNTIYF
TRBJ2-2	TRBV11-3	-	-	TGTGCCAGCAGCTCAAGAGGTACCGGGGAGCTGTTTTTT	CASSSRGTGELFF
TRBJ2-7	TRBV7-2	TRBD2	-	TGTGCCAGCAGTTATAGCGGGAGCAGAGCCTACGAGCAGTACTTC	CASSYSGSRAYEQYF
TRBJ2-1	TRBV29-1	-	once	TGCAGCGGCTCGGAGGGGGAGCAGTTCTTC	CSGSEGEQFF
TRBJ2-3	TRBV19	-	-	TGTGCCAGTAGTATCAGGGCTCCAGATACGCAGTATTTT	CASSIRAPDTQYF
TRBJ2-7	TRBV4-3	TRBD1	-	TGCGCCAGCAGCCACCGCTTGGACAGGAGGGAGCAGTACTTC	CASSHRLDRREQYF
TRBJ1-2	TRBV4-3	-	-	TGCGCCAGCAGCCAAGATACCTCGGGGATCCTCTATGGCTACACCTTC	CASSQDTSGILYGYTF
TRBJ1-1	TRBV7-9	-	-	TGTGCCAGCAGCTCCACTACCACTAACACGAACACTGAAGCTTTCTTT	CASSSTTTNTNTEAFF
TRBJ2-4	TRBV19	TRBD1	-	TGTGCCAGTAGTATATACAGGGGCAAGCGGCACTTC	CASSIYRGKRHF
TRBJ1-6	TRBV5-1	-	-	TGCGCCAGCAGGAAGCAGGGACCAGGGAATTCACCCCTCCACTTT	CASRKQGPGNSPLHF
TRBJ1-6	TRBV4-2	TRBD1	once	TGTGCCAGCAGCCAAGAACGCCCAGGGGGCAGTTCACCCCTCCACTTT	CASSQERPGGSSPLHF
TRBJ1-5	TRBV4-1	-	-	TGCGCCAGCAGCCAGAATCAGGGGAATCAGCCCCAGCATTTT	CASSQNQGNQPQHF
TRBJ2-1	TRBV5-6	TRBD2	-	TGTGCCAGCAGCTTGGTAAGGACTAGCGAGTACAATGAGCAGTTCTTC	CASSLVRTSEYNEQFF
TRBJ2-7	TRBV30	-	-	TGTGCCTGGAGCGGAAGCCTCCTGGGCGAGCAGTACTTC	CAWSGSLLGEQYF
TRBJ1-1	TRBV28	-	-	TGTGCCAGCAGTTTAGGAGAATACACTGAAGCTTTCTTT	CASSLGEYTEAFF